The 16 T cell receptor beta chains presented below share a single source sample, sequenced in a study of blood T cell repertoires in COVID-19 (dated by TCRdb to about 2020). Libraries were made using the immunoSEQ multiplex PCR assay. TCRdb retrieved this table from immuneACCESS and kept in-frame rearrangements only. Not all clones are present; in checked studies, unresolved V genes account for under half, and no reason is known for the remainder. Here the sample has about 190,000 clones; less than 85% occur a single time. Together, the top ten hold 2.5% to 3.5% of the sample. Sequencing was done on a sample of PBMCs or T cells enriched from blood (not recorded which). These receptors were taken from a woman between 25 and 40 years old who had recovered from COVID-19.

The gene calls are TRBV5-6 and TRBJ1-1; D gene uncertain. This CDR3 region has 14 residues. Germline V lookup: CDR1 SGHDT, CDR2 YYEEEE. V lost 3 bases and J 0 bases, leaving 9 bases between the germline ends. The CDR3 DNA sequence: TGTGCCAGCAGCTCACAGAAACTGAACACTGAAGCTTTCTTT. It specifies CASSSQKLNTEAFF.

The rearrangement uses TRBV19 and TRBJ1-3; tentatively, D is TRBD1 (6 bases). V was clipped by 4 bases and J by 0 bases, with 13 bases between them. The CDR3 loop spans 16 amino acids. Germline assignment: CDR1 LNHDA and CDR2 SQIVND (reference sequence). In nucleotides, the CDR3 is TGTGCCAGTAGTACATTCCGGGACAACTCTGGAAACACCATATATTTT. It yields the protein CASSTFRDNSGNTIYF.

The rearrangement joins TRBV5-5 to TRBJ1-5; 7 nucleotides line up with TRBD1. With V trimmed by 6 bases and J by 2 bases, 8 bases remained unmatched. The length of the CDR3 is 15 residues. Germline V gene data show CDR1 as SGHKS and CDR2 as YYEKEE (reference sequence). The CDR3 sequence: CASNAGGKGNQPQHF. As DNA, the CDR3 is TGTGCCAGCAACGCAGGGGGTAAAGGCAATCAGCCCCAGCATTTT.

This chain joins TRBV2 and TRBJ2-1, with 7 bases aligning to TRBD2. Per the germline V gene, CDR1 is SNHLY and CDR2 is FYNNEI. The CDR3 has 14 residues. V dropped 7 bases and J dropped 7; count of bases not matched to a gene: 10. The CDR3, as DNA: TGTGCCAGCACTGGAGGGAGGGCCGGAAATGAGCAGTTCTTC. Translating gives CASTGGRAGNEQFF.

V is TRBV7-2 and J is TRBJ1-6; TRBD1 agrees at 7 bases. J lost 6 bases, V lost 5 bases, and 7 bases had no gene match. The CDR3 runs 15 residues. Germline V gives CDR1 SGHTA, CDR2 FQGNSA. The CDR3, as DNA: TGTGCCAGCAGCAACCGACAGGGATCTAATTCACCCCTCCACTTT. It encodes CASSNRQGSNSPLHF.

This clone was counted ten times or more. The chain couples TRBV2 to TRBJ2-7; 7 positions agree with TRBD2. V shed 1 base and J 6 bases; nucleotides not matched to a gene: 6. Germline values: CDR1 SNHLY, CDR2 FYNNEI. The length of the CDR3 is 14 residues. The CDR3 loop reads CASSEVAGEVEQYF. The CDR3 nucleotides are TGTGCCAGCAGTGAAGTTGCGGGAGAGGTCGAGCAGTACTTC. Using reference TRBV2 and TRBJ2-7 for the parts outside the CDR3, the full variable domain is EPEVTQTPSHQVTQMGQEVILRCVPISNHLYFYWYRQILGQKVEFLVSFYNNEISEKSEIFDDQFSVERPDGSNFTLKIRSTKLEDSAMYFCASSEVAGEVEQYFGPGTRLTVT.

The CDR3 loop is CASSFSGRAFF. Written as DNA, the CDR3 is TGTGCCAGCAGTTTCTCAGGGAGAGCTTTCTTT. The chain couples TRBV6-5 to TRBJ1-1; D may be TRBD1 (5 bases). In germline, CDR1 is MNHEY, CDR2 SVGAGI. Deletions cut 4 bases from V and 10 bases from J, with 10 bases between. The length of the CDR3 is 11 residues.

The table lists this clone with many counts. The chain carries TRBV7-2 and TRBJ1-2; 8 bases align to TRBD1. Losses at the gene ends were 5 bases for V and 8 bases for J; bases not matched to a gene: 13. There are 15 residues in the CDR3. In germline, CDR1 is SGHTA, CDR2 FQGNSA. Here the CDR3 reads CASSRDRGVGFGYTF. The CDR3, as DNA: TGTGCCAGCAGCCGTGACAGGGGAGTGGGCTTCGGCTACACCTTC.

The V and J genes are TRBV5-1 and TRBJ2-5; 12 bases are shared with TRBD2. From germline, CDR1 is SGHRS and CDR2 YFSETQ. The CDR3 is made up of 16 amino acids. Germline trimming cut 4 bases from V and 0 bases from J; bases unmatched to any gene: 4. The CDR3 loop is CASSLWTSGDQETQYF. CDR3 sequence (DNA): TGCGCCAGCAGCCTATGGACTAGCGGGGACCAAGAGACCCAGTACTTC.

The genes are TRBV19 and TRBJ2-5, with 7 bases that match TRBD2. Germline V gives CDR1 LNHDA, CDR2 SQIVND (reference sequence). The length of the CDR3 is 15 residues. Trimming cost V 4 bases and J 1 base; bases outside gene matches: 6. The CDR3 bases are TGTGCCAGTAGTACCCAATCTAGCGGCCAAGAGACCCAGTACTTC. Its translation: CASSTQSSGQETQYF.

The CDR3 loop reads CASSLRLAGGLDTQYF. CDR3 DNA: TGTGCCAGCAGCCTCAGACTAGCGGGAGGGTTAGATACGCAGTATTTT. The chain is built from TRBV7-3 and TRBJ2-3; 14 nucleotides align to TRBD2. This CDR3 has 16 residues. Germline lookup yields CDR1 SGHTA and CDR2 FQGTGA. Trimming took 5 bases from V and 5 from J; bases not matched to a gene: 6. Using reference TRBV7-3 and TRBJ2-3 for the parts outside the CDR3, the full variable domain is GAGVSQTPSNKVTEKGKYVELRCDPISGHTALYWYRQSLGQGPEFLIYFQGTGAADDSGLPNDRFFAVRPEGSVSTLKIQRTERGDSAVYLCASSLRLAGGLDTQYFGPGTRLTVL.

V gene TRBV5-1 combines with J gene TRBJ1-1; no clear D gene. Germline CDR1 and CDR2: SGHRS and YFSETQ. The CDR3 contains 15 residues. Deletions cut 0 bases from V and 1 base from J, with 10 bases between. The CDR3 region is CASSLVGPRNTEAFF. The CDR3, as DNA: TGCGCCAGCAGCTTGGTTGGCCCACGGAACACTGAAGCTTTCTTT.

The chain employs TRBV7-8 and TRBJ2-4, with 8 bases matching TRBD1. CDR1 SGHVS and CDR2 FQNEAQ come from the germline V gene. The CDR3 length is 17 residues. V lost 4 bases to trimming and J lost 2 bases; unmatched junction nucleotides: 10. The CDR3 protein is CASSSNSGGASKNIQYF. Here the CDR3 DNA reads TGTGCCAGCAGCTCAAACTCAGGGGGCGCTTCCAAAAACATTCAGTACTTC.

This chain uses TRBV19 with TRBJ1-2; TRBD1 agrees at 7 bases. V shed 7 bases, J shed 4 bases, and the junction held 9 bases outside the gene matches. In germline, CDR1 is LNHDA, CDR2 SQIVND (reference sequence). The length of the CDR3 is 14 residues. CDR3 sequence: CASTRDSSSYGYTF. CDR3 nucleotide sequence: TGTGCCAGTACTAGGGACAGCAGCTCCTATGGCTACACCTTC.

The chain recombines TRBV5-1 with TRBJ1-5; 7 bases are shared with TRBD1. V was clipped by 0 bases and J by 7 bases; unmatched bases: 7. The CDR3 has 15 residues. Germline CDR1 SGHRS, CDR2 YFSETQ. The CDR3 nucleotides read TGCGCCAGCAGCTTGGAGGCAGGGGGTTACCAGCCCCAGCATTTT. It specifies CASSLEAGGYQPQHF.

This clone is a singleton in its sample. The chain couples TRBV6-5 to TRBJ1-6, with 8 bases fitting TRBD1. The CDR3 consists of 15 residues. The trim removed 4 bases at V and 6 bases at J, leaving 5 bases unmatched. Looked up from germline, CDR1 is MNHEY and CDR2 is SVGAGI. CDR3 in amino acids: CASSFGTGFNSPLHF. The CDR3 nucleotides read TGTGCCAGCAGTTTTGGGACAGGCTTTAATTCACCCCTCCACTTT.